A single sample is the source of the 29 T cell receptor beta chains below, sequenced in a study of blood T cell repertoires in COVID-19. Produced via immunoSEQ multiplex PCR; TCRdb's table is partial and in-frame only. The sample consists of more than 300,000 clones, 90% of them appearing once. The sequenced material came from peripheral blood. The receptors were gathered from a woman between 40 and 55 years old with COVID-19, enrolled during active disease.

The CDR3 DNA is TGTGCCAGCAGCTTGGGGTTGGAGGGAGGCAATCAGCCCCAGCATTTT. This encodes CASSLGLEGGNQPQHF. The V call is TRBV5-6, the J call TRBJ1-5; no clear D gene. In germline, CDR1 is SGHDT, CDR2 YYEEEE. The germline V and J ends were trimmed by 0 bases and 2 bases, with 12 bases remaining between them. The CDR3 has 16 residues. The full variable domain, its missing parts supplied by reference TRBV5-6 and TRBJ1-5, is DAGVTQSPTHLIKTRGQQVTLRCSPKSGHDTVSWYQQALGQGPQFIFQYYEEEERQRGNFPDRFSGHQFPNYSSELNVNALLLGDSALYLCASSLGLEGGNQPQHFGDGTRLSIL.

The V call is TRBV7-9, the J call TRBJ2-3, with TRBD1 as a possible D gene (5 bases). This CDR3 has 15 residues. Germline assignment: CDR1 SEHNR and CDR2 FQNEAQ (reference sequence). Trimming removed 3 bases at V and 0 bases at J, with 10 bases between. CDR3 sequence reads: CASSLKGASTDTQYF. CDR3 in DNA: TGTGCCAGCAGCTTGAAAGGGGCTAGCACAGATACGCAGTATTTT.

The chain couples TRBV6-6 to TRBJ2-7; unclear D gene. CDR1 is MNHNY and CDR2 is SVGAGI in the germline V gene (reference sequence). V was shortened by 6 bases and J by 0 bases, with 12 bases between the two germline ends. The CDR3 covers 14 residues. In DNA form, the CDR3 reads TGTGCCAGCAGACCATTGACAAGCTCCTACGAGCAGTACTTC. Its protein product is CASRPLTSSYEQYF.

The genes are TRBV6-5 and TRBJ2-6; tentatively, D is TRBD1 (6 bases). This CDR3 has 15 residues. V shed 6 bases and J shed 8 bases, with 17 bases lying between them. Germline values: CDR1 MNHEY, CDR2 SVGAGI. The DNA of the CDR3 is TGTGCCAGCAGCTTACACAGGGACCCTCCCAACGTCCTGACTTTC. This sequence encodes CASSLHRDPPNVLTF.

This chain joins TRBV27 and TRBJ1-1; TRBD1 matches at 8 bases. The CDR3 is made up of 17 amino acids. J gave up 8 bases and V 4 bases, and 18 bases lay outside the gene matches. CDR1 is MNHEY and CDR2 is SMNVEV in the germline V gene (reference sequence). In DNA form, the CDR3 reads TGTGCCAGCAGTTATGGATTTAGGGACAGGCCTTCGGGGGAAGCTTTCTTT. The encoded protein is CASSYGFRDRPSGEAFF.

This chain connects TRBV27 to TRBJ1-5; 8 nucleotides align to TRBD1. Germline V lookup: CDR1 MNHEY, CDR2 SMNVEV (reference sequence). V was clipped by 6 bases and J by 3 bases; unmatched bases: 19. The CDR3 consists of 19 residues. CDR3 sequence reads: CASSPTDRVEWVSNQPQHF. The CDR3 DNA follows: TGTGCCAGCAGCCCTACGGACAGGGTGGAATGGGTTTCCAATCAGCCCCAGCATTTT.

The chain carries TRBV7-2 and TRBJ2-2, with TRBD1 identical over 7 bases. J gave up 6 bases and V 5 bases, and 9 bases lay outside the gene matches. This CDR3 contains 15 residues. CDR1 and CDR2 (germline): SGHTA, FQGNSA. The CDR3 is CASSQETGSAGELFF. The CDR3 DNA follows: TGTGCCAGCAGCCAAGAGACAGGGAGCGCCGGGGAGCTGTTTTTT.

This chain joins TRBV30 and TRBJ1-5; D may be TRBD1 (6 bases). V dropped 8 bases and J dropped 3 bases, with 14 bases sitting between them. CDR1 GTSNPN and CDR2 SVGIG come from the germline V gene (reference sequence). The CDR3 loop spans 13 amino acids. CDR3 sequence reads: CAGGAGNNQPQHF. The DNA of the CDR3 is TGTGCCGGGGGGGCCGGGAACAATCAGCCCCAGCATTTT.

V is TRBV7-6 and J is TRBJ2-6; D not resolved. Looked up from germline, CDR1 is SGHVS and CDR2 is FNYEAQ. V shed 7 bases and J shed 11 bases, with 3 bases lying between them. The CDR3 contains 9 residues. CDR3: CASTDVLTF. The CDR3 nucleotides are TGTGCCAGCACCGACGTCCTGACTTTC.

The rearrangement joins TRBV7-6 to TRBJ2-7; a possible D gene is TRBD2 (5 bases). Germline values: CDR1 SGHVS, CDR2 FNYEAQ. The CDR3 consists of 14 residues. V was pared by 5 bases and J by 1 base, with 12 bases between. CDR3 sequence (DNA): TGTGCCAGCAGCGCGACGACGGGATCCTACGAGCAGTACTTC. It specifies CASSATTGSYEQYF.

The gene calls are TRBV6-2 or TRBV6-3 and TRBJ1-2; D remains unclear. The germline V gene has CDR1 MNHEY and CDR2 SVGEGT. There are 15 residues in the CDR3. Trimming shortened V by 2 bases and J by 4 bases, and 14 bases separated the two germline ends. The DNA for the CDR3 is TGTGCCAGCAGTTACACGACTGCGTGGAGCTATGGCTACACCTTC. The encoded protein is CASSYTTAWSYGYTF.

This clone occurred a few times. The J gene is TRBJ1-1, the V gene TRBV30, with 12 bases identical to TRBD1. The CDR3 has 11 amino acids. CDR1 and CDR2 from the germline V gene are GTSNPN and SVGIG (reference sequence). The trim removed 5 bases at V and 8 bases at J, leaving 0 bases unmatched. CDR3 DNA sequence: TGTGCCTGGGGGACAGGGGGCGAAGCTTTCTTT. As protein: CAWGTGGEAFF.

The chain couples TRBV30 to TRBJ2-3; TRBD1 is a possible D gene (6 bases). Trimming took 0 bases from V and 4 from J, leaving 11 bases between them. In germline, CDR1 is GTSNPN, CDR2 SVGIG (reference sequence). CDR3 length: 14 amino acids. The CDR3 DNA sequence: TGTGCCTGGAGTGTGGGCAGGGGCCCAGATACGCAGTATTTT. Translating it yields CAWSVGRGPDTQYF.

The rearrangement links TRBV6-1 to TRBJ2-5; 8 nucleotides agree with TRBD2. CDR1 and CDR2 (germline): MNHNS, SASEGT. The CDR3 sequence is 12 residues long. Trimming at V came to 8 bases and at J to 5 bases, leaving 4 bases not matched to a gene. The CDR3 DNA is TGTGCCAGCCTAGCGGGTGGGGAGACCCAGTACTTC. It encodes CASLAGGETQYF.

The rearrangement joins TRBV11-2 to TRBJ1-4; 7 bases align to TRBD1. CDR3 length: 16 amino acids. V lost 2 bases to trimming and J lost 10 bases; unmatched junction nucleotides: 13. Germline V gene sequence: CDR1 SGHAT, CDR2 FQNNGV. The CDR3 here is CASSLSMTGNFGKLFF. In DNA, the CDR3 is TGTGCCAGCAGCTTAAGTATGACAGGGAATTTTGGAAAACTGTTTTTT.

The gene calls are TRBV28 and TRBJ1-5; D ambiguous. The length of the CDR3 is 17 residues. V was trimmed by 4 bases and J by 0 bases, leaving 16 bases between them. The germline CDR1 and CDR2 sequences are MDHEN and SYDVKM. DNA of the CDR3: TGTGCCAGCAGTTACCCTCTCCTCACAAGTAGCAATCAGCCCCAGCATTTT. Translating gives CASSYPLLTSSNQPQHF.

The chain joins TRBV30 to TRBJ2-7; a possible D gene is TRBD1 (6 bases). Trimming stripped 7 bases from V and 1 base from J, with 23 bases between. Looked up from germline, CDR1 is GTSNPN and CDR2 is SVGIG (reference sequence). The length of the CDR3 is 16 residues. CDR3 loop: CASSGVGTTSSYEQYF. In nucleotides, the CDR3 is TGTGCCTCCTCTGGGGTTGGGACAACCTCTTCCTACGAGCAGTACTTC.

V and J are TRBV19 and TRBJ1-5, with a weak D call TRBD1 (5 bases). CDR3 size: 15 residues. V dropped 7 bases and J dropped 2 bases, with 15 bases sitting between them. Germline V lookup: CDR1 LNHDA, CDR2 SQIVND (reference sequence). The CDR3 bases are TGTGCCAGTAACCTCGACAGAACGGGCAATCAGCCCCAGCATTTT. Protein sequence: CASNLDRTGNQPQHF. Full variable domain (remainder filled in from reference TRBV19 and TRBJ1-5): DGGITQSPKYLFRKEGQNVTLSCEQNLNHDAMYWYRQDPGQGLRLIYYSQIVNDFQKGDIAEGYSVSREKKESFPLTVTSAQKNPTAFYLCASNLDRTGNQPQHFGDGTRLSIL.

A word on this clone: The same CDR3 is also encoded by other DNA sequences in this sample. The chain is built from TRBV7-2 and TRBJ1-5; 7 nucleotides align to TRBD1. From germline, CDR1 is SGHTA and CDR2 FQGNSA. The CDR3 extends over 13 amino acids. The junction had 1 base not matched to a gene; V was cut back by 3 bases and J by 5 bases. CDR3 in DNA: TGTGCCAGCAGCTTCCAGGGGGATCAGCCCCAGCATTTT. Amino acids: CASSFQGDQPQHF. Variable domain in full (rest from reference TRBV7-2 and TRBJ1-5): GAGVSQSPSNKVTEKGKDVELRCDPISGHTALYWYRQSLGQGLEFLIYFQGNSAPDKSGLPSDRFSAERTGGSVSTLTIQRTQQEDSAVYLCASSFQGDQPQHFGDGTRLSIL.

The chain couples TRBV19 to TRBJ1-1; unclear D gene. CDR1 LNHDA and CDR2 SQIVND come from the germline V gene (reference sequence). The V end was cut by 3 bases, the J end by 3 bases, with 14 bases between. There are 15 residues in the CDR3. The CDR3 DNA follows: TGTGCCAGTAGTATGTCAGCGGGGAGGGACACTGAAGCTTTCTTT. It codes for CASSMSAGRDTEAFF.

The V gene is TRBV19, the J gene TRBJ2-2; TRBD1 matches at 10 bases. The germline V gene has CDR1 LNHDA and CDR2 SQIVND (reference sequence). V gave up 5 bases and J gave up 0 bases; unmatched junction bases: 6. This CDR3 is 17 amino acids long. Here the CDR3 DNA reads TGTGCCAGTAGTCAGGGACAGGGGTTCGCGAACACCGGGGAGCTGTTTTTT. Amino acids: CASSQGQGFANTGELFF.

This chain connects TRBV27 to TRBJ2-1; TRBD2 matches 9 bases. The ends lost 2 bases at V and 5 bases at J; junction bases unmatched: 10. CDR3 length equals 17 residues. Germline values: CDR1 MNHEY, CDR2 SMNVEV (reference sequence). The CDR3 region has the DNA TGTGCCAGCAGTTTAAAGGGGATAGCGGGAGTTGACAATGAGCAGTTCTTC. Its translation is CASSLKGIAGVDNEQFF.

This clone was seen only a few times. This chain connects TRBV28 to TRBJ1-5; D may be TRBD1 (5 bases). Germline V lookup: CDR1 MDHEN, CDR2 SYDVKM. V gave up 5 bases and J gave up 3 bases, with 11 bases separating them. This CDR3 comprises 14 residues. DNA of the CDR3: TGTGCCAGCAGTCCCCCGGGGGACAATCAGCCCCAGCATTTT. This translates into CASSPPGDNQPQHF.

The chain recombines TRBV30 with TRBJ1-5, with TRBD1 as a possible D gene (5 bases). Germline-derived CDR1 and CDR2 are GTSNPN and SVGIG (reference sequence). Trimming pared 0 bases from V and 7 bases from J, leaving 10 bases between. This CDR3 has 13 residues. CDR3 DNA: TGTGCCTGGAGTGTAGGGGCGGAACAGCCCCAGCATTTT. This sequence encodes CAWSVGAEQPQHF.

The CDR3 DNA reads TGTGCCACCGACCGACAGACAGGGGGCGACTATGGCTACACCTTC. Protein product: CATDRQTGGDYGYTF. The chain links TRBV30 to TRBJ1-2, with 10 bases aligning to TRBD1. With V trimmed by 8 bases and J by 3 bases, 12 bases remained unmatched. In germline, CDR1 is GTSNPN, CDR2 SVGIG (reference sequence). CDR3 size: 15 residues. Variable domain in full (rest from reference TRBV30 and TRBJ1-2): SQTIHQWPATLVQPVGSPLSLECTVEGTSNPNLYWYRQAAGRGLQLLFYSVGIGQISSEVPQNLSASRPQDRQFILSSKKLLLSDSGFYLCATDRQTGGDYGYTFGSGTRLTVV.

The chain recombines TRBV4-3 with TRBJ1-4; D gene ambiguous. V dropped 1 base and J dropped 8 bases, with 8 bases sitting between them. The CDR3 length is 13 residues. In germline, CDR1 is LGHNA, CDR2 YSLEER. The DNA for the CDR3 is TGCGCCAGCAGCCAAGGGTGGAGGGAAAAACTGTTTTTT. It specifies CASSQGWREKLFF.

The chain recombines TRBV5-4 with TRBJ2-6; TRBD1 aligns across 9 bases. Germline values: CDR1 SGHNT, CDR2 YYREEE (reference sequence). The V gene end was trimmed by 4 bases and the J gene end by 1 base; junction bases not matched to a gene: 6. This CDR3 is 17 amino acids long. The CDR3 coding sequence is TGTGCCAGCAGCCCCACCGGGACAGGGTCTGGGGCCAACGTCCTGACTTTC. It translates to CASSPTGTGSGANVLTF.

The chain combines TRBV28 with TRBJ1-2, with D unclear. This CDR3 is built from 12 residues. Trimming pared 6 bases from V and 6 bases from J, leaving 11 bases between. Per the germline V gene, CDR1 is MDHEN and CDR2 is SYDVKM. The CDR3 here is CASRPLANGYTF. CDR3 DNA: TGTGCCAGCAGGCCTTTAGCCAATGGCTACACCTTC.

As concerns this clone: One end of the junction is discordant with germline, which a read error may explain. The J gene is TRBJ2-2, the V gene TRBV27; 9 bases are a match to TRBD2. There are 14 residues in the CDR3. The germline V gene encodes CDR1 MNHEY and CDR2 SMNVEV (reference sequence). The CDR3 sequence is CVSLPSGITGELFF. As DNA, the CDR3 is TGTGTCAGCCTGCCTAGCGGGATCACCGGGGAGCTGTTTTTT.